The clone carrying this TCR beta chain was observed at least ten times. The antigen is unknown. Per germline, CDR1 SQVTM and CDR2 ANQGSEA. This CDR3 is built from 12 residues. The V segment lost 6 bases and the J segment 3 bases; nucleotides outside the gene matches: 2. This specimen belongs to a study of early T cells in non-severe SARS-CoV-2 infection. Study background: Chains stayed unpaired after sequencing of bulk RNA from unsorted whole blood. General study points: Sequences matched to VDJdb favored anti-spike CD8 responses, while private and CD4 specificities were missed.

Researchers tagged individual cDNA molecules with unique molecular identifiers. TCRdb called the 5' RACE reads again in MiXCR, with one record for every CDR3 protein. The sample lists some 54,000 distinct CDR3 sequences, roughly 10% occurring once. Sequenced input: whole blood. This TCR was sampled from an adult who was a healthcare worker with PCR-confirmed SARS-CoV-2 infection or an uninfected control (not recorded which). The chain has TRBV29-1 and TRBJ1-2; TRBD1 matches 9 bases. In DNA, the CDR3 is TGCAGCGTCGGACAGGGGTACTATGGCTACACCTTC. It is translated as CSVGQGYYGYTF.